Presented here are 16 T cell receptor beta chains from one specimen sequenced in a study of OX40 agonist ivuxolimab in advanced cancers. Libraries were prepared by immunoSEQ multiplex PCR; TCRdb keeps only in-frame clonotypes and omits some of them. The sample has fewer than 25,000 clones, roughly nine tenths seen once; the top ten hold about 50%. This material consisted of CD4+ or CD8+ T cells sorted from blood, taken in a trial of the OX40 agonist ivuxolimab. The receptors come from an adult with an advanced solid tumor such as melanoma, head and neck, liver or kidney cancer.

The gene calls are TRBV6-5 and TRBJ2-5; D is possibly TRBD2 (5 bases). The end of the DNA aligns better with TRBJ2-7, so the J call may be wrong. Germline V CDR1 and CDR2: MNHEY, SVGAGI. The CDR3 extends over 14 amino acids. CDR3 amino acids: CASRPGVSSYEQYF. DNA of the CDR3: TGTGCCAGCAGGCCCGGGGTGAGCTCCTACGAGCAGTACTTC.

J is TRBJ2-7 and V is TRBV29-1; TRBD2 agrees at 10 bases. The length of the CDR3 is 14 residues. V lost 6 bases and J lost 2; bases outside the gene matches: 7. CDR1 and CDR2 (germline): SQVTM, ANQGSEA. The CDR3 coding sequence is TGCAGCGTAATCCCTAGCGGGAGTCCCTACGAGCAGTACTTC. This codes for CSVIPSGSPYEQYF.

V and J are TRBV19 and TRBJ1-5; 7 positions agree with TRBD1. Germline loops: CDR1 LNHDA, CDR2 SQIVND (reference sequence). The CDR3 length is 13 residues. V trimming: 5 bases; J trimming: 6 bases; junction bases outside the gene matches: 4. CDR3 DNA sequence: TGTGCCAGTAGTTCGACAGGGACTCAGCCCCAGCATTTT. It specifies CASSSTGTQPQHF. Based on the CDR3 plus reference TRBV19 and TRBJ1-5, the full variable domain is DGGITQSPKYLFRKEGQNVTLSCEQNLNHDAMYWYRQDPGQGLRLIYYSQIVNDFQKGDIAEGYSVSREKKESFPLTVTSAQKNPTAFYLCASSSTGTQPQHFGDGTRLSIL.

The chain combines TRBV2 with TRBJ2-7; D is tentatively TRBD1 or TRBD2 (5 bases each). V dropped 1 base and J dropped 11 bases, with 12 bases sitting between them. The germline V gene has CDR1 SNHLY and CDR2 FYNNEI. This CDR3 is built from 12 residues. The CDR3 here is CASSEGVEGKYF. The CDR3 DNA reads as TGTGCCAGCAGTGAAGGTGTTGAGGGGAAGTACTTC.

The rearrangement uses TRBV11-1 and TRBJ2-1, with TRBD1 matching 7 bases. From germline, CDR1 is SGHAT and CDR2 FQDESV (reference sequence). This CDR3 region has 14 residues. Losses at the gene ends were 5 bases for V and 5 bases for J; bases not matched to a gene: 6. The CDR3 protein is CASSLDRAHNEQFF. For the CDR3, the DNA is TGTGCCAGCAGCCTCGACAGGGCCCACAATGAGCAGTTCTTC.

The chain couples TRBV27 to TRBJ2-2, with a possible D match to TRBD1 (6 bases). Germline assignment: CDR1 MNHEY and CDR2 SMNVEV (reference sequence). This CDR3 has 15 residues. Between the trimmed V and J ends, which lost 4 bases and 5 bases, there was a span of 14 bases. DNA for the CDR3: TGTGCCAGCAGTTCACAGGGCAGTAGGACCGGGGAGCTGTTTTTT. Its protein product is CASSSQGSRTGELFF.

The chain is built from TRBV6-5 and TRBJ2-5; the D is unclear. Trimming cost V 7 bases and J 6 bases, with 15 bases left between them. Per the germline V gene, CDR1 is MNHEY and CDR2 is SVGAGI. There are 13 residues in the CDR3. The CDR3 nucleotides read TGTGCCAGCAAAGAGGCGCGGACCCAGACCCAGTACTTC. Residues: CASKEARTQTQYF.

The chain combines TRBV11-2 with TRBJ1-4, with a possible D match to TRBD1 (5 bases). V was trimmed by 1 base and J by 9 bases, leaving 12 bases between them. The CDR3 runs 14 residues. Germline assignment: CDR1 SGHAT and CDR2 FQNNGV. This CDR3 reads CASSLGGARQKLFF. CDR3 sequence (DNA): TGTGCCAGCAGCTTAGGCGGGGCAAGGCAAAAACTGTTTTTT.

The V call is TRBV19, the J call TRBJ1-1, with D uncertain. V gave up 2 bases and J gave up 5 bases, with 9 bases separating them. Germline assignment: CDR1 LNHDA and CDR2 SQIVND (reference sequence). The CDR3 runs 13 residues. CDR3 nucleotides: TGTGCCAGTAGTATATTATGGGCTACTGAAGCTTTCTTT. Its translation is CASSILWATEAFF.

The rearrangement joins TRBV11-2 to TRBJ2-7; D remains ambiguous. Trimming cost V 1 base and J 4 bases, with 11 bases left between them. The CDR3 totals 14 residues. CDR1 and CDR2 from the germline V gene are SGHAT and FQNNGV. The CDR3 region is CASSLVTSLYEQYF. CDR3 coding DNA: TGTGCCAGCAGCTTAGTAACCTCCTTATACGAGCAGTACTTC.

This chain uses TRBV2 with TRBJ1-1, with unresolved D. Germline lookup yields CDR1 SNHLY and CDR2 FYNNEI. V gave up 1 base and J gave up 1 base, with 10 bases separating them. The CDR3 contains 15 residues. The CDR3 DNA reads TGTGCCAGCAGTGAAGTCCCCTCATGGAACACTGAAGCTTTCTTT. It yields the protein CASSEVPSWNTEAFF.

The rearrangement joins TRBV7-2 to TRBJ1-2; D not resolved. The CDR3 covers 12 residues. Trimming cost V 5 bases and J 2 bases, with 6 bases left between them. Germline V gene data show CDR1 as SGHTA and CDR2 as FQGNSA. The CDR3 sequence is CASSTDNYGYTF. The CDR3 coding sequence is TGTGCCAGCAGCACCGACAACTATGGCTACACCTTC.

This clone was seen just once. The chain employs TRBV6-5 and TRBJ2-1; D uncertain. CDR1 MNHEY and CDR2 SVGAGI come from the germline V gene. V was cut by 0 bases and J by 8 bases, with 8 bases left in between. This CDR3 contains 13 residues. CDR3 loop: CASSYSTFDEQFF. For the CDR3, the DNA is TGTGCCAGCAGTTACTCTACCTTTGATGAGCAGTTCTTC.

The J gene is TRBJ2-2, the V gene TRBV7-9; D might be TRBD2 (6 bases). The CDR3 contains 14 residues. The germline V and J ends were trimmed by 8 bases and 0 bases, with 10 bases remaining between them. The germline gives CDR1 SEHNR, CDR2 FQNEAQ (reference sequence). CDR3 DNA: TGTGCCAGCCCGGGGGACGCGAACACCGGGGAGCTGTTTTTT. The encoded protein is CASPGDANTGELFF. The full variable domain, rest sourced from reference TRBV7-9 and TRBJ2-2, is DTGVSQNPRHKITKRGQNVTFRCDPISEHNRLYWYRQTLGQGPEFLTYFQNEAQLEKSRLLSDRFSAERPKGSFSTLEIQRTEQGDSAMYLCASPGDANTGELFFGEGSRLTVL.

This clone has only one observation. V gene TRBV9 combines with J gene TRBJ2-1, with TRBD2 matching over 7 bases. Trimming took 4 bases from V and 3 from J; bases not matched to a gene: 4. Germline-derived CDR1 and CDR2 are SGDLS and YYNGEE. CDR3 length: 14 amino acids. Here the CDR3 DNA reads TGTGCCAGCAGCCCGGGACTAAGCTACAATGAGCAGTTCTTC. Residues: CASSPGLSYNEQFF.

This clone was picked up one time. The gene calls are TRBV6-5 and TRBJ2-1; D is undetermined. The CDR3 extends over 14 amino acids. The germline V gene has CDR1 MNHEY and CDR2 SVGAGI. V shed 5 bases and J shed 5 bases, with 13 bases lying between them. The CDR3 reads CASSGRTKNNEQFF. In DNA form, the CDR3 reads TGTGCCAGCAGTGGGCGGACGAAAAACAATGAGCAGTTCTTC.